This paragraph covers one T cell receptor (beta chain) sequence. No antigen is known for it. Base-call qualities are not available, and no considerably larger clone is one nucleotide away. The sample originates from a study of graft-versus-host responses after intestinal transplantation (dated by TCRdb to about 2021). About the investigation overall: Multivisceral, liver-intestinal, or isolated intestinal transplants were received by the recipients. All recipients received anti-thymocyte globulin induction followed by maintenance tacrolimus and steroids for about three years. Graft-versus-host and host-versus-graft alloreactive T cell clones were tracked in the graft, circulation and bone marrow after intestinal transplantation using bulk TCR-beta CDR3 sequencing. Alloreactive clones were identified by sequencing pre-transplant mixed lymphocyte reaction products and comparing these products with unstimulated pre-transplant donor and recipient T cells. The cohort enrolled 20 to 25 intestinal transplant recipients, one of whom was a retransplant, and 3 patients without pretransplant specimens were excluded. Donor T cell macrochimerism was defined as a peak of at least 4% donor T cells among recipient peripheral blood mononuclear cells. Rather than being sequenced by the commercial service, samples from a few later patients were sequenced in-house on an Illumina MiSeq and processed with MiXCR.

What the research found in general, with its limitations: High GvH to HvG T cell clonal ratios were observed in the allografts of patients with donor T cell macrochimerism. GvH clones were detected in recipient bone marrow, and some of these GvH clones were observed earlier in ileal mucosa or blood, consistent with an intestinal mucosal origin. Conclusions were limited by the relatively low number and heterogeneity of intestinal transplant patients. Early after transplant, peak levels of circulating GvH clones were found to be associated with declines in HvG clones.

Bone marrow was aspirated after transplant from the posterior iliac crest or another site chosen by the physician. There are 12 amino acids in the CDR3, from cysteine to phenylalanine inclusive. Solely the CDR3 DNA is kept, with 36 bases framed from the first base. V loses 5 bases, J loses 7 bases, and the germline ends lie 9 bases apart. CDR1 and CDR2 were assigned from the germline V gene as MNHEY and SVGAGI. Receptor amplification or capture employed the immunoSEQ multiplex PCR assay. For most patients, high-throughput TCR-beta CDR3 sequencing of genomic DNA was performed by Adaptive Biotechnologies. Per the authors' processing: TCR sequencing data for over 15 patients were retrieved from Adaptive's ImmunoSEQ software; three other patients were processed with MiXCR and VDJtools. CDR3 nucleotide sequences shared between donor and recipient were removed because their origin could not be assigned. To count as alloreactive, a clone needed at least 2-fold expansion over unstimulated cells and a minimum CFSE-low frequency of 0.002% (template counts) or 0.001% (read counts). Clones detected in sequenced pre-transplant spleen, lymph node, or MLR CFSE-low populations of the donor or recipient were defined as mappable. The cumulative frequency of alloreactive clones was calculated as a percentage of all sequences, weighted by copy number. Entries here come from immuneACCESS through TCRdb and include only in-frame sequences with V and J called. Some clones fail to appear in such tables; in the studies checked, an unresolved V gene covers under half of the shortfall, and the cause of the remainder is unknown. That table gives V, J and clone size, and the DNA gave D and trimming. The sample includes tens of thousands of clones, with 80% to 95% observed a single time. In total, the top ten clones hold roughly 6.7% of the sample.

The chain couples TRBV6-5 to TRBJ2-1, with no confident D gene call. This TCR derives from a human patient who received an intestinal transplant, so some T cells may come from the graft donor. The material was bone marrow, obtained 734 days after intestinal transplantation. The CDR3: CASSPTQNEQFF. The DNA reads as follows: TGTGCCAGCAGTCCGACTCAGAATGAGCAGTTCTTC.